This T cell receptor beta chain originates from a study of T cells in Graves' hyperthyroidism and ophthalmopathy. At first hyperthyroidism diagnosis, before any ophthalmopathy symptoms, the blood sample was collected. Amplification targeted TCR beta CDR3 regions from RNA transcripts. A set of HTBI primers served as the primers for a first-round RT-PCR of the TCR CDR3. TCRdb used MiXCR to reprocess the multiplex PCR reads, holding one entry per CDR3 protein. This table has 300,000 to 450,000 distinct CDR3 sequences, 15% to 18% appearing once. Findings and caveats of the study: A model built on 13 V-J features separated ophthalmopathy from stable hyperthyroidism.

Points on this clonotype: As yet, its antigen is unknown.

Deletions cut 6 bases from V and 6 bases from J, with 11 bases between. CDR1 and CDR2 from the germline V gene are MNHEY and SVGEGT. The CDR3 is 12 amino acids. This chain uses TRBV6-2 or TRBV6-3 with TRBJ1-1, with no clear D. Sequenced: blood. The receptor was derived from a woman aged 18-29 years with Graves' hyperthyroidism that later progressed to Graves' ophthalmopathy. For the CDR3, the DNA is TGTGCCAGCAGCTTAACAGACGCTGAAGCTTTCTTT. It codes for CASSLTDAEAFF.